The 23 T cell receptor beta chains below all came from one sample that was sequenced in a study of blood T cell repertoires in COVID-19 (dated by TCRdb to the early 2020s). The library came from the immunoSEQ multiplex PCR assay. Drawn from immuneACCESS, this table holds only the in-frame rearrangements with V and J called that TCRdb kept. Clones are partly lost; checked studies trace under half to an unresolved V gene and leave the rest unexplained. The sample table contains 80,000 to 100,000 clones; only one count was recorded for 75% to 90% of them. The top ten constitute about 17% of the sample. What was sequenced was peripheral blood. The receptors here all came from a woman aged 80 or older with active or convalescent COVID-19.

The chain joins TRBV29-1 to TRBJ2-1, with D perhaps TRBD2 (6 bases). This CDR3 spans 13 amino acids. Germline V CDR1 and CDR2: SQVTM, ANQGSEA. Trimming took off 4 bases at V and 4 bases at J, with 11 bases between the two ends. CDR3 sequence: CSVVGGEYNEQFF. The CDR3 DNA sequence: TGCAGCGTTGTCGGGGGAGAATACAATGAGCAGTTCTTC.

The CDR3 is CASSARDRGTDTQYF. The CDR3, as DNA: TGTGCCAGCAGCGCACGGGACAGAGGCACAGATACGCAGTATTTT. V usage is TRBV7-9 and J usage is TRBJ2-3; 7 bases align to TRBD1. Germline CDR1 is SEHNR and CDR2 is FQNEAQ (reference sequence). There are 15 residues in the CDR3. J gave up 1 base and V 5 bases, and 6 bases lay outside the gene matches. Full variable domain (outside the CDR3, taken from reference TRBV7-9 and TRBJ2-3): DTGVSQNPRHKITKRGQNVTFRCDPISEHNRLYWYRQTLGQGPEFLTYFQNEAQLEKSRLLSDRFSAERPKGSFSTLEIQRTEQGDSAMYLCASSARDRGTDTQYFGPGTRLTVL.

This clone was recorded once. The rearrangement joins TRBV3-1 (or the pseudogene TRBV3-2) to TRBJ1-1; D uncertain. Trimming shortened V by 0 bases and J by 10 bases, and 18 bases separated the two germline ends. Germline CDR1 is LGHDT and CDR2 is YNNKEL (reference sequence). This CDR3 is 15 amino acids long. The CDR3 region is CASSQDETLPVRAFF. In DNA, the CDR3 is TGTGCCAGCAGCCAAGATGAGACACTCCCCGTGAGAGCTTTCTTT.

The chain employs TRBV30 and TRBJ2-2; 7 bases are a match to TRBD2. Germline loops: CDR1 GTSNPN, CDR2 SVGIG (reference sequence). V was pared by 1 base and J by 1 base, with 3 bases of the junction left unmatched. The CDR3 is 15 amino acids. Written as DNA, the CDR3 is TGTGCCTGGAGTGACTGGGGGGGGAACACCGGGGAGCTGTTTTTT. As protein: CAWSDWGGNTGELFF.

The CDR3 DNA reads TGTGCCAGCAGCGATCTCCGGACAGGGGGTTGGGAGACCCAGTACTTC. It yields the protein CASSDLRTGGWETQYF. The chain links TRBV5-5 to TRBJ2-5, with 10 bases that match TRBD1. With 4 bases clipped from V and 5 bases from J, the junction kept 11 bases outside the gene matches. The CDR3 length is 16 residues. CDR1 and CDR2 from the germline V gene are SGHKS and YYEKEE (reference sequence).

The chain couples TRBV5-6 to TRBJ1-6, with D possibly being TRBD1 (6 bases). CDR3 size: 15 residues. The V gene lost 4 bases and the J gene lost 14 bases, with 22 bases spanning the gap. The germline CDR1 and CDR2 sequences are SGHDT and YYEEEE. The CDR3 spells CASSTLTDSGVTLHF. As DNA, the CDR3 is TGTGCCAGCAGCACGCTCACCGACTCAGGGGTGACCCTCCACTTT. The whole variable domain, remainder taken from reference TRBV5-6 and TRBJ1-6, is DAGVTQSPTHLIKTRGQQVTLRCSPKSGHDTVSWYQQALGQGPQFIFQYYEEEERQRGNFPDRFSGHQFPNYSSELNVNALLLGDSALYLCASSTLTDSGVTLHFGNGTRLTVT.

The chain couples TRBV7-3 to TRBJ2-2, with D maybe TRBD2 (6 bases). The CDR3 length is 17 residues. Germline CDR1 SGHTA, CDR2 FQGTGA. The V gene lost 5 bases and the J gene lost 4 bases, with 20 bases spanning the gap. This CDR3 reads CASSTRTQGGGTGELFF. For the CDR3, the DNA is TGTGCCAGCAGCACCAGAACTCAGGGAGGAGGCACCGGGGAGCTGTTTTTT.

The chain carries TRBV7-8 and TRBJ1-4; D is undetermined. The V gene lost 1 base and the J gene lost 5 bases, with 8 bases spanning the gap. This CDR3 comprises 14 residues. From germline, CDR1 is SGHVS and CDR2 FQNEAQ. CDR3 region: CASSLVSGNEKLFF. CDR3 nucleotides: TGTGCCAGCAGCTTAGTTAGCGGGAATGAAAAACTGTTTTTT. Together with reference TRBV7-8 and TRBJ1-4, the CDR3 gives the full variable domain: GAGVSQSPRYKVAKRGQDVALRCDPISGHVSLFWYQQALGQGPEFLTYFQNEAQLDKSGLPSDRFFAERPEGSVSTLKIQRTQQEDSAVYLCASSLVSGNEKLFFGSGTQLSVL.

The chain has TRBV6-5 and TRBJ2-7; weak D call: TRBD1 (6 bases). The CDR3 is 13 residues long. Germline V lookup: CDR1 MNHEY, CDR2 SVGAGI. Trimming shortened V by 6 bases and J by 6 bases, and 15 bases separated the two germline ends. The CDR3 DNA sequence: TGTGCCAGCAGAACACAGGGATCTGGCGAGCAGTACTTC. Its protein product is CASRTQGSGEQYF.

The chain joins TRBV7-9 to TRBJ2-7; D is possibly TRBD2 (6 bases). From germline, CDR1 is SEHNR and CDR2 FQNEAQ (reference sequence). This CDR3 is 15 amino acids long. V lost 2 bases to trimming and J lost 5 bases, with 16 bases between them. The CDR3 loop reads CASSLIGGNLDEQYF. The CDR3, as DNA: TGTGCCAGCAGCTTAATTGGCGGGAATCTTGACGAGCAGTACTTC.

The V and J genes are TRBV4-2 and TRBJ1-3; no reliable D call. V lost 0 bases, J lost 0 bases, and 9 bases lay in between. This CDR3 has 16 amino acids. The V gene's germline CDR1 is LGHNA and CDR2 YNFKEQ. CDR3 nucleotide sequence: TGTGCCAGCAGCCAAGAGGCCGGGGACTCTGGAAACACCATATATTTT. Translating it yields CASSQEAGDSGNTIYF.

The chain links TRBV7-8 to TRBJ1-5, with D possibly TRBD1 on 5 matching bases. The length of the CDR3 is 17 residues. CDR1 and CDR2 from the germline V gene are SGHVS and FQNEAQ. Trimming removed 4 bases from V and 2 bases from J, with 18 bases in between. DNA for the CDR3: TGTGCCAGCAGCTCCACCGCCTCGGGGGTAGGCAATCAGCCCCAGCATTTT. It is translated as CASSSTASGVGNQPQHF.

The chain combines TRBV18 with TRBJ1-2; TRBD1 matches 7 bases. Germline CDR1 KGHSH, CDR2 LQKENI. This CDR3 region has 15 residues. The junction had 5 bases not matched to a gene; V was cut back by 2 bases and J by 2 bases. The CDR3 DNA reads TGTGCCAGCTCACCAGACAGGGTTCAGAACTATGGCTACACCTTC. Protein product: CASSPDRVQNYGYTF.

This clone was picked up a small number of times. This CDR3 is CASSVGLAGGWSDTQYF. The DNA for the CDR3 is TGTGCCAGCAGCGTAGGTCTAGCGGGAGGCTGGTCAGATACGCAGTATTTT. The chain carries TRBV9 and TRBJ2-3; 11 positions agree with TRBD2. This CDR3 spans 17 amino acids. The V and J ends lost 0 bases and 4 bases, in that order; junction bases with no gene match: 7. Germline lookup yields CDR1 SGDLS and CDR2 YYNGEE. The full variable domain, completed using reference TRBV9 and TRBJ2-3, is DSGVTQTPKHLITATGQRVTLRCSPRSGDLSVYWYQQSLDQGLQFLIQYYNGEERAKGNILERFSAQQFPDLHSELNLSSLELGDSALYFCASSVGLAGGWSDTQYFGPGTRLTVL.

The chain joins TRBV27 to TRBJ2-5, with 9 bases lining up with TRBD2. The CDR3 is 13 amino acids. The germline V gene encodes CDR1 MNHEY and CDR2 SMNVEV (reference sequence). Trimming removed 3 bases from V and 13 bases from J; junction bases left unmatched: 9. The CDR3 DNA reads as TGTGCCAGCAGTTTGCTTAGCGGGGGAACGAGGTACTTC. This codes for CASSLLSGGTRYF.

The genes are TRBV5-4 and TRBJ2-5; D is unclear. The CDR3 is 13 amino acids. V lost 4 bases to trimming and J lost 2 bases, with 9 bases between them. Germline CDR1 SGHNT, CDR2 YYREEE (reference sequence). The CDR3 protein is CASSPGGQETQYF. CDR3 bases: TGTGCCAGCAGCCCAGGTGGACAAGAGACCCAGTACTTC.

This clone was seen a few times. The V call is TRBV6-6, the J call TRBJ2-7; 9 nucleotides align to TRBD1. The CDR3 covers 16 residues. V trimming: 6 bases; J trimming: 2 bases; junction bases outside the gene matches: 11. Per the germline V gene, CDR1 is MNHNY and CDR2 is SVGAGI (reference sequence). CDR3 sequence: CASSPGGQGKPYEQYF. The CDR3, as DNA: TGTGCCAGCAGCCCCGGGGGACAGGGAAAGCCCTACGAGCAGTACTTC.

This chain links TRBV4-3 with TRBJ1-2; D not certain. The CDR3 consists of 15 residues. From germline, CDR1 is LGHNA and CDR2 YSLEER. Trimming removed 0 bases from V and 7 bases from J, with 15 bases in between. The CDR3 reads CASSQDRDILGGYTF. DNA of the CDR3: TGCGCCAGCAGCCAAGACCGGGATATATTGGGTGGCTACACCTTC.

This chain uses TRBV6-5 with TRBJ2-3; D unclear. V was cut by 5 bases and J by 7 bases, with 13 bases left in between. The CDR3 is made up of 13 amino acids. Germline CDR1 and CDR2: MNHEY and SVGAGI. The CDR3 DNA follows: TGTGCCAGCAGTACCCCAGGATACCATACGCAGTATTTT. Translated: CASSTPGYHTQYF.

The count of this clone is one. V gene TRBV4-2 combines with J gene TRBJ2-2; 7 bases fit TRBD1. Germline CDR1 and CDR2: LGHNA and YNFKEQ. Trimming took 1 base from V and 3 from J; bases not matched to a gene: 2. CDR3 length: 15 residues. CDR3 loop: CASSQAQGYTGELFF. Here the CDR3 DNA reads TGTGCCAGCAGCCAAGCACAGGGGTACACCGGGGAGCTGTTTTTT.

The chain has TRBV4-3 and TRBJ2-3; 10 bases line up with TRBD2. This CDR3 is 15 amino acids long. V gave up 7 bases and J gave up 3 bases; unmatched junction bases: 7. Germline CDR1 is LGHNA and CDR2 is YSLEER. In nucleotides, the CDR3 is TGCGCCAGCACACCCGGGACTAGCGTTACAGATACGCAGTATTTT. Its protein product is CASTPGTSVTDTQYF.

The CDR3 spells CASTEQEGIYGYTF. CDR3 sequence (DNA): TGTGCCAGTACCGAGCAGGAGGGGATCTATGGCTACACCTTC. This chain connects TRBV19 to TRBJ1-2, with TRBD1 as a possible D gene (5 bases). The CDR3 sequence is 14 residues long. Trimming stripped 7 bases from V and 4 bases from J, with 16 bases between. CDR1 is LNHDA and CDR2 is SQIVND in the germline V gene (reference sequence).

This clone turned up a few times. The CDR3 nucleotides read TGTGCCAGCAGTTCAGACTATAATTCACCCCTCCACTTT. This encodes CASSSDYNSPLHF. The V and J genes are TRBV6-4 and TRBJ1-6; D is undetermined. This CDR3 spans 13 amino acids. V was pared by 5 bases and J by 3 bases, with 5 bases between. CDR1 is MRHNA and CDR2 is SNTAGT in the germline V gene.